A single sample gave rise to the 4 T cell receptor beta chains below, sequenced in a study of breast tumors, draining lymph nodes, adjacent tissues. The lymph nodes were axillary draining lymph nodes from breast cancer patients. TCRdb redid the calling of the multiplex PCR reads with MiXCR, one entry per CDR3 protein. The sample has approximately 180,000 distinct CDR3 sequences; 33% are singletons. Sample: axillary lymph node tissue. These receptors were taken from a female donor with breast cancer. Some clones in this sample may be carry-over from other donors' samples.

This clonotype appeared many times. This rearrangement joins TRBV20-1 to TRBJ2-3; D is perhaps TRBD1 (6 bases). Trimming left V 1 base short and J 8 bases short, with 10 bases between. The CDR3 has 12 amino acids. Germline CDR1 DFQATT, CDR2 SNEGSKA (reference sequence). In DNA form, the CDR3 reads TGCAGTGCTAGAGGGCAGGGGAGTACGCAGTATTTT. Encoded protein: CSARGQGSTQYF.

The rearrangement links TRBV6-6 to TRBJ1-1, with 9 bases lining up with TRBD1. The CDR3 has 15 residues. The germline V gene has CDR1 MNHNY and CDR2 SVGAGI (reference sequence). J gave up 4 bases and V 4 bases, and 7 bases lay outside the gene matches. DNA of the CDR3: TGTGCCAGCAGTTGGAAACAGGGGGCGAGCACTGAAGCTTTCTTT. It is translated as CASSWKQGASTEAFF.

A note on this clonotype: It may be a read error: a sequence one base away is much more abundant. The chain employs TRBV28 and TRBJ1-2; D ambiguous. This CDR3 region has 16 residues. Trimming took 4 bases from V and 1 from J, leaving 16 bases between them. Per the germline V gene, CDR1 is MDHEN and CDR2 is SYDVKM. CDR3 loop: CASSSRQPWGNYGYTF. For the CDR3, the DNA is TGTGCCAGCAGTTCCCGACAACCCTGGGGTAACTATGGCTACACCTTC.

This clonotype was seen at least ten times. This chain connects TRBV5-1 to TRBJ2-1; TRBD1 is a possible D gene (6 bases). This CDR3 spans 15 amino acids. Germline lookup yields CDR1 SGHRS and CDR2 YFSETQ. V was clipped by 4 bases and J by 8 bases, with 19 bases between them. The CDR3 here is CASSPIPGDEDEQFF. The CDR3 coding sequence is TGCGCCAGCAGCCCGATCCCAGGGGATGAGGATGAGCAGTTCTTC.